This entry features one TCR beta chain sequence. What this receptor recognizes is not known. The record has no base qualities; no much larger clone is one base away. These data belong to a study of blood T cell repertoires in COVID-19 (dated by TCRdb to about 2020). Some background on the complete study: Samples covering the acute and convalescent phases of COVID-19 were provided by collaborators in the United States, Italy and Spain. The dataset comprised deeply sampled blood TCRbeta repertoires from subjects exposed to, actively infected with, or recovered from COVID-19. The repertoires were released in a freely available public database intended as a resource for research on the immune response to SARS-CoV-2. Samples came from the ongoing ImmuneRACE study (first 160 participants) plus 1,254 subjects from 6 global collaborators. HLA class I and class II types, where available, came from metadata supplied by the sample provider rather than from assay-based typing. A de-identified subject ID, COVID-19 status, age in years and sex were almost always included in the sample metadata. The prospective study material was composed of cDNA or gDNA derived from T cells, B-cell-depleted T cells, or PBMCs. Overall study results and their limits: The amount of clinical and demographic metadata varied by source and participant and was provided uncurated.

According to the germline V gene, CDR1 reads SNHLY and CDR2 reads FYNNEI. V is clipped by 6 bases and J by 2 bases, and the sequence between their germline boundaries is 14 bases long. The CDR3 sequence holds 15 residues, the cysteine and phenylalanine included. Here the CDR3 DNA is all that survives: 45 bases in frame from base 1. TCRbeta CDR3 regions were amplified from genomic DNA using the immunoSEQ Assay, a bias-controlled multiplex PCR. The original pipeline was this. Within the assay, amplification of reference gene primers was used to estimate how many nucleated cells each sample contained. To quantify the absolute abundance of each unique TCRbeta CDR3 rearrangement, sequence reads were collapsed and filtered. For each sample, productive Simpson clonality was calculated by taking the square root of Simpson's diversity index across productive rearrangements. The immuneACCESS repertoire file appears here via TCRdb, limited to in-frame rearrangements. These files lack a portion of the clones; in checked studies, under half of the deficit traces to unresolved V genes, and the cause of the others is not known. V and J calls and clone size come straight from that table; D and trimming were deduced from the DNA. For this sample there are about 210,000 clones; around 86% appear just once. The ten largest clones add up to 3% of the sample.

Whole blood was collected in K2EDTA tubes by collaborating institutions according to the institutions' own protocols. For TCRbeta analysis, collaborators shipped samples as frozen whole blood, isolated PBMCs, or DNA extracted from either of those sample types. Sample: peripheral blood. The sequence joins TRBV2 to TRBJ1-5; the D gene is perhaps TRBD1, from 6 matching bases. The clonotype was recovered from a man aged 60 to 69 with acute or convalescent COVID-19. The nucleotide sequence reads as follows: TGTGCCAGCAGGGAACAGGGATCGGGCAATCAGCCCCAGCATTTT. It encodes CASREQGSGNQPQHF.